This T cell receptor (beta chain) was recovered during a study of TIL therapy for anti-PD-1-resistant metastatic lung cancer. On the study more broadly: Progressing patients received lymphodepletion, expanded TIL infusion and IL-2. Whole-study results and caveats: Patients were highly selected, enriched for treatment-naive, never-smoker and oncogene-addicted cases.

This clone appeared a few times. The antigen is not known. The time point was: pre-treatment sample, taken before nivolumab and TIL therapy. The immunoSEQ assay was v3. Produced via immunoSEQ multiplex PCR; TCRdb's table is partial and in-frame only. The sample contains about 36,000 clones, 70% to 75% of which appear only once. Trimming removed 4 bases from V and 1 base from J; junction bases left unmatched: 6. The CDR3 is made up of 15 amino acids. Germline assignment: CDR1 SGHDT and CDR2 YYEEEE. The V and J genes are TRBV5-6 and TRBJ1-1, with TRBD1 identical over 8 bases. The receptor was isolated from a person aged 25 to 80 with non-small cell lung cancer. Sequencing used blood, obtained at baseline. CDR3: CASSPTTGENTEAFF. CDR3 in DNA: TGTGCCAGCAGCCCAACGACAGGGGAGAACACTGAAGCTTTCTTT.